This T cell receptor (beta chain) was captured in a study of blood T cell repertoires in COVID-19. This clone was found once. The data were produced by immunoSEQ multiplex PCR, yet TCRdb's version contains in-frame clones alone and is incomplete. The repertoire holds 250,000 or so clones, with 90% as singletons. CDR3 length: 20 residues. CDR1 and CDR2 from the germline V gene are MDHEN and SYDVKM. The germline V and J ends were trimmed by 4 bases and 0 bases, with 25 bases remaining between them. This sequence was found in a man aged 30-40 years with COVID-19, enrolled during active disease. The sample comprised peripheral blood. This chain connects TRBV28 to TRBJ2-1; D is perhaps TRBD2 (5 bases). The CDR3 is CASSWAEDLRVGSSYNEQFF. CDR3 in DNA: TGTGCCAGCAGTTGGGCGGAGGACCTAAGGGTTGGGAGCTCCTACAATGAGCAGTTCTTC.